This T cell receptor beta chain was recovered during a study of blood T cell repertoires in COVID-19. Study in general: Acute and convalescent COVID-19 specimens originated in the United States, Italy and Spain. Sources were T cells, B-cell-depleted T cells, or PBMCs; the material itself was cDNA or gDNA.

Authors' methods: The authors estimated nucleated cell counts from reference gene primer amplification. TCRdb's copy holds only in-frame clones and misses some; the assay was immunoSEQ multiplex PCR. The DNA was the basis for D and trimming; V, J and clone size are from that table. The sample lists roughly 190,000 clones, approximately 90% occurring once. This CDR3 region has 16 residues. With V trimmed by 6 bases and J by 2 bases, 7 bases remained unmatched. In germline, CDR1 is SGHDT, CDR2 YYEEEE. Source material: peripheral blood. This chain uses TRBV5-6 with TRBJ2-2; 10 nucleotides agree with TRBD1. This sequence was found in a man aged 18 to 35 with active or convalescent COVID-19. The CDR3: CASTYRDRGNTGELFF. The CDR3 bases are TGTGCCAGCACGTATCGGGACAGGGGAAACACCGGGGAGCTGTTTTTT.